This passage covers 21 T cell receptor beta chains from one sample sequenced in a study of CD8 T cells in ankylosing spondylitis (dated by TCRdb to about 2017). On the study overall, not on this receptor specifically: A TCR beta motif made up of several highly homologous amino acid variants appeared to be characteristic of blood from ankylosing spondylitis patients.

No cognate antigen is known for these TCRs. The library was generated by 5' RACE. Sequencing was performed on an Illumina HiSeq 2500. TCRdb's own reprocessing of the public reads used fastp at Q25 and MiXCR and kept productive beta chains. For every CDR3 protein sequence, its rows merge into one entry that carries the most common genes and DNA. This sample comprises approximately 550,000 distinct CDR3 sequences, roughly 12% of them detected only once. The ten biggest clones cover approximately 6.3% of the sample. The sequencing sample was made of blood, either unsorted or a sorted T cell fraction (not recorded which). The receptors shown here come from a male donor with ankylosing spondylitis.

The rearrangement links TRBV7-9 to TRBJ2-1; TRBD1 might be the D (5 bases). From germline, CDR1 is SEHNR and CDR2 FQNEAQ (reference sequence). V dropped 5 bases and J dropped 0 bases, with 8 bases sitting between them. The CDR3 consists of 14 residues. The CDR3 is CASSIDSSYNEQFF. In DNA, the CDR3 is TGTGCCAGCAGCATTGACAGCTCCTACAATGAGCAGTTCTTC.

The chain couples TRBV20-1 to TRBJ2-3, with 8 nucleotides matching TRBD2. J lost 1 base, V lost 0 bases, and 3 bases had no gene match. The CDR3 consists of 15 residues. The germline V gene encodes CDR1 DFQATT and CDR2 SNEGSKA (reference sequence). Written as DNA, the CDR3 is TGCAGTGCTAGAGATTCCGGGAGGGGCACAGATACGCAGTATTTT. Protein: CSARDSGRGTDTQYF.

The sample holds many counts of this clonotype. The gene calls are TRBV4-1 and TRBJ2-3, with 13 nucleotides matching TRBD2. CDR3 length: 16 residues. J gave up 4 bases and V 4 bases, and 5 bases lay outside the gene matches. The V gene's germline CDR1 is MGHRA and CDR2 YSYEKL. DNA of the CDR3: TGCGCCAGCAGCCGCGGACTAGCGGGAGCCGCAGATACGCAGTATTTT. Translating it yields CASSRGLAGAADTQYF.

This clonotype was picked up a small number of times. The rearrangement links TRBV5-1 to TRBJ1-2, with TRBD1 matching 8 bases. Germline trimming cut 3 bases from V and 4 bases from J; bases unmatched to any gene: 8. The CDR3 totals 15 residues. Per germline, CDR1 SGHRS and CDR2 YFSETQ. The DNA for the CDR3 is TGCGCCAGCAGCTCGCCGACAGGGGAAGTCTATGGCTACACCTTC. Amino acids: CASSSPTGEVYGYTF.

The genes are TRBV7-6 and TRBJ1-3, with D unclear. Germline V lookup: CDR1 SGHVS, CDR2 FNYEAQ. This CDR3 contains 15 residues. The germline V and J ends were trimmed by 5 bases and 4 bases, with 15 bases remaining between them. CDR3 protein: CASSRRTAAGNTIYF. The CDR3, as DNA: TGTGCCAGCAGCAGACGAACAGCAGCGGGAAACACCATATATTTT.

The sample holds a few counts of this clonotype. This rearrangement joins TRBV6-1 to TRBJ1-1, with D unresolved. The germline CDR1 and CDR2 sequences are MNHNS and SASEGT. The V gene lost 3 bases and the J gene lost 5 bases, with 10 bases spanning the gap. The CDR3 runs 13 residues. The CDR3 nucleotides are TGTGCCAGCAGTGATCAGACGGGTACTGAAGCTTTCTTT. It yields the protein CASSDQTGTEAFF.

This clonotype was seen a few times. This CDR3 is CASTGAGYTGELFF. CDR3 bases: TGTGCCTCCACCGGGGCGGGGTACACCGGGGAGCTGTTTTTT. V gene TRBV12-3 or TRBV12-4 combines with J gene TRBJ2-2; D possibly corresponds to TRBD2 (6 bases). V was trimmed by 11 bases and J by 3 bases, leaving 16 bases between them. The CDR3 extends over 14 amino acids.

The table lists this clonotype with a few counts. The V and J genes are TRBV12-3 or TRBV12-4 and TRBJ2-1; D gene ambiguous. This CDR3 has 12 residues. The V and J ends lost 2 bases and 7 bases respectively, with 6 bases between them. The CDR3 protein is CASSLFGNEQFF. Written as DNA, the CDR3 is TGTGCCAGCAGTTTATTCGGAAATGAGCAGTTCTTC.

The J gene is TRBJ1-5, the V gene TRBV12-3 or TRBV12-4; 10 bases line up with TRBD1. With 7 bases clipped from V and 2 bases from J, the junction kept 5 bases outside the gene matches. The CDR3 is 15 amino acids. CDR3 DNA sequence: TGTGCCAGCACCCTGACAGGGGGCGGCAATCAGCCCCAGCATTTT. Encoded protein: CASTLTGGGNQPQHF.

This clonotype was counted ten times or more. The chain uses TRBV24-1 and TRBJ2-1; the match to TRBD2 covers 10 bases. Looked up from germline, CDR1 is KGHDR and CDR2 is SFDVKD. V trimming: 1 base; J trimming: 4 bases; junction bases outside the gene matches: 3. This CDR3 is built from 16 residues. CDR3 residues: CATSDLASGGYNEQFF. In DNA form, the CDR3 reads TGTGCCACCAGTGATTTAGCTAGCGGGGGTTACAATGAGCAGTTCTTC.

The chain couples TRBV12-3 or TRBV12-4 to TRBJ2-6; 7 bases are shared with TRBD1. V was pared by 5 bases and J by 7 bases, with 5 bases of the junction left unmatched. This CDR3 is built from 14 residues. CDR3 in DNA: TGTGCCAGCAGTACCCGGACAGGCGCCAACGTCCTGACTTTC. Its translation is CASSTRTGANVLTF.

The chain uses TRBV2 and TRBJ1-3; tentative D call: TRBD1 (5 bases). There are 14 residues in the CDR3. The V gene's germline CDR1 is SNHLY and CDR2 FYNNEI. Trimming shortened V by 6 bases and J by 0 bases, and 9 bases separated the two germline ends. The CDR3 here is CASRRGSSGNTIYF. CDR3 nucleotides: TGTGCCAGCAGGAGGGGTAGCTCTGGAAACACCATATATTTT.

The CDR3 region is CSAPGLGGYEQYF. CDR3 nucleotides: TGCAGTGCCCCGGGACTAGGGGGTTACGAGCAGTACTTC. The chain employs TRBV20-1 and TRBJ2-7; 8 bases map to TRBD2. After removal of 6 bases from V and 4 bases from J, the junction contained 8 bases not matched to a gene. The V gene's germline CDR1 is DFQATT and CDR2 SNEGSKA (reference sequence). This CDR3 has 13 amino acids.

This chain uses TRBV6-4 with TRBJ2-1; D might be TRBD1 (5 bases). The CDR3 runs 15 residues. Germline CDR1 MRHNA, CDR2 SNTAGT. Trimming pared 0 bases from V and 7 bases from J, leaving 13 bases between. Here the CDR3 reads CASSDSSLRVNEQFF. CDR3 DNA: TGTGCCAGCAGTGACTCGAGTCTCAGGGTAAATGAGCAGTTCTTC.

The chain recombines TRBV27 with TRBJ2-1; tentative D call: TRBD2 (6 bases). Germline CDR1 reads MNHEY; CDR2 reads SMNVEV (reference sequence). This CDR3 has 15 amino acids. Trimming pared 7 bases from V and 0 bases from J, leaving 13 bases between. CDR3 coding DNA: TGTGCCAGCACCTCTAGCGCCTACTCCTACAATGAGCAGTTCTTC. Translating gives CASTSSAYSYNEQFF.

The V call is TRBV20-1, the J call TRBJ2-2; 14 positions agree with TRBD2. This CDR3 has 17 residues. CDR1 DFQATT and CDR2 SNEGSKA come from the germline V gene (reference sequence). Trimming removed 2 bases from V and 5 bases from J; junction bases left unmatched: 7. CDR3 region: CSARSGTSGSGTGELFF. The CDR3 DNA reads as TGCAGTGCTAGATCCGGGACTAGCGGGAGCGGAACCGGGGAGCTGTTTTTT.

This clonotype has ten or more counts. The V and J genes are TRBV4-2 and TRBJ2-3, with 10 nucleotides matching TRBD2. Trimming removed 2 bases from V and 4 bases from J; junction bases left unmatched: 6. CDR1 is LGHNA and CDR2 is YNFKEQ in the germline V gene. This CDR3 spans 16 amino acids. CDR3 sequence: CASSQLAGDRPDTQYF. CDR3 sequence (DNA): TGTGCCAGCAGCCAACTAGCGGGAGATCGTCCAGATACGCAGTATTTT.

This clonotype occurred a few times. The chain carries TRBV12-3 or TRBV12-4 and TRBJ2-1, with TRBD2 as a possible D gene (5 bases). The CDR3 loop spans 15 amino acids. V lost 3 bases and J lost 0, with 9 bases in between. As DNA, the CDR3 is TGTGCCAGCAGTTTTCTGGGGAGCTCCTACAATGAGCAGTTCTTC. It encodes CASSFLGSSYNEQFF.

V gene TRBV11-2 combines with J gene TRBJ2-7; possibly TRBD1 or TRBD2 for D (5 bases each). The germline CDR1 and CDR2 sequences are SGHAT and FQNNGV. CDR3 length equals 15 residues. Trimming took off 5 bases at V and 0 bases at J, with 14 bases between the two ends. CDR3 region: CASSPGTVSSYEQYV. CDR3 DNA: TGTGCCAGCAGCCCCGGGACGGTGAGCTCCTACGAGCAGTACGTC.

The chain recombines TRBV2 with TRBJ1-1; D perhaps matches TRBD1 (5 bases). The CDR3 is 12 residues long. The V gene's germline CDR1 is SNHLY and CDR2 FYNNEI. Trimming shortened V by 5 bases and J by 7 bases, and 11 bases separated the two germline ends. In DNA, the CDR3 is TGTGCCAGCAGTTCTCGGACACGTGAAGCTTTCTTT. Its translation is CASSSRTREAFF.

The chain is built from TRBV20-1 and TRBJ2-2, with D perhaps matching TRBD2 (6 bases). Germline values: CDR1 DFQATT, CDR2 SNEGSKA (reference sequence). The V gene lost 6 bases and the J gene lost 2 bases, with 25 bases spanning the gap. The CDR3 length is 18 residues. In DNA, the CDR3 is TGCAGTGCCCGACCAAGAGGCCCCGGGACTCCTAACACCGGGGAGCTGTTTTTT. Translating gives CSARPRGPGTPNTGELFF.